A selection of T cell receptor beta chains follows, all from one sample in a study of shared clonotypes between healthy human individuals. The repertoire was sequenced with immunoSEQ multiplex PCR; TCRdb's copy has only in-frame clones and lacks some. The sample lists about 1.5 million clones; 95% to 99% were seen once. The material sequenced was naive CD4+ T cells sorted from blood. Every receptor here comes from a man aged 30 to 39 in good health. Each CDR3 is given with its conserved first and last residue. The D gene is left open where the match is weak. Clone size is stated in some rows and not others, as once, few, many or a class when expanded.

j_gene	d_gene	v_gene	abundance	CDR3nt	CDR3aa
TRBJ2-7	TRBD2	TRBV5-1	NA	TGCGCCAGCAGCACGTCGGGACTAGCTCTGGACGAGCAGTACTTC	CASSTSGLALDEQYF
TRBJ2-6	NA	TRBV5-1	NA	TGCGCCAGCAGCTTGGCCGTAGGGACTGGGGCCAACGTCCTGACTTTC	CASSLAVGTGANVLTF
TRBJ2-1	NA	TRBV28	once	TGTGCCAGCAGTTCGACAAGAGAGCAGTTCTTC	CASSSTREQFF
TRBJ2-5	NA	TRBV7-2	NA	TGTGCCAGCAGCTTAGCGGGAGCCCAAGAGACCCAGTACTTC	CASSLAGAQETQYF
TRBJ2-5	NA	TRBV20-1	few	TGCAGTGCTAGCGGCCAAGAGACCCAGTACTTC	CSASGQETQYF
TRBJ1-1	NA	TRBV19	once	TGTGCCAGTAGTACCGAGACACCGAACACTGAAGCTTTCTTT	CASSTETPNTEAFF
TRBJ2-1	TRBD2	TRBV7-9	NA	TGTGCCAGCAGCGAAGGGTCCTTAGCGGGAGGGAACTACAATGAGCAGTTCTTC	CASSEGSLAGGNYNEQFF
TRBJ2-1	NA	TRBV29-1	NA	TGCAGCGTTGTTATCGGGAGATCCTACAATGAGCAGTTCTTC	CSVVIGRSYNEQFF
TRBJ1-4	NA	TRBV29-1	NA	TGCAGCGTTGAAGCGGGGGTGGGGAATGAAAAACTGTTTTTT	CSVEAGVGNEKLFF
TRBJ2-5	NA	TRBV11-2	once	TGTGCCAGCAGCTTAGGGTCCCGGGAGACCCAGTACTTC	CASSLGSRETQYF
TRBJ2-1	TRBD1	TRBV5-1	NA	TGCGCCAGCAGCCCGACCGGGACAGGGTACAATGAGCAGTTCTTC	CASSPTGTGYNEQFF
TRBJ1-2	NA	TRBV6-5	NA	TGTGCCAGCAGTTACTCGAAATTCGGGGGTATCGGTGGCTACACCTTC	CASSYSKFGGIGGYTF
TRBJ1-2	NA	TRBV7-9	NA	TGTGCCAGCAGCAACCCTAGTGGCTACACCTTC	CASSNPSGYTF
TRBJ2-7	TRBD1	TRBV2	NA	TGTGCCAGCAGTAGACAGGGGGGTTCCTACGAGCAGTACTTC	CASSRQGGSYEQYF
TRBJ2-2	TRBD2	TRBV6-5	few	TGTGCCACCCGAAGACTAGCGGGAGTTACCGGGGAGCTGTTTTTT	CATRRLAGVTGELFF
TRBJ2-1	NA	TRBV27	NA	TGTGCCAGCAGTTCCACTACGGTCAATGAGCAGTTCTTC	CASSSTTVNEQFF
TRBJ2-1	TRBD2	TRBV28	NA	TGTGCCGTGACTGCGGGAGGGCCATACAATGAGCAGTTCTTC	CAVTAGGPYNEQFF
TRBJ2-7	TRBD2	TRBV6-5	NA	TGTGCCAGCAGTTACTCGAAACTAGCGGGAGCGGGCGAGCAGTACTTC	CASSYSKLAGAGEQYF
TRBJ2-7	TRBD2	TRBV2	NA	TGTGCCAGCAGCTTCGGACTAGCGGGAGAGGGAGAGCAGTACTTC	CASSFGLAGEGEQYF
TRBJ1-1	NA	TRBV19	NA	TGTGCCAGTATCAGGGGCCATGGCCGGGACATGAACACTGAAGCTTTCTTT	CASIRGHGRDMNTEAFF
TRBJ1-2	TRBD1	TRBV11-2	NA	TGTGCCAGCAGCCCTAAACAGGGGGTCGGATATGGCTACACCTTC	CASSPKQGVGYGYTF